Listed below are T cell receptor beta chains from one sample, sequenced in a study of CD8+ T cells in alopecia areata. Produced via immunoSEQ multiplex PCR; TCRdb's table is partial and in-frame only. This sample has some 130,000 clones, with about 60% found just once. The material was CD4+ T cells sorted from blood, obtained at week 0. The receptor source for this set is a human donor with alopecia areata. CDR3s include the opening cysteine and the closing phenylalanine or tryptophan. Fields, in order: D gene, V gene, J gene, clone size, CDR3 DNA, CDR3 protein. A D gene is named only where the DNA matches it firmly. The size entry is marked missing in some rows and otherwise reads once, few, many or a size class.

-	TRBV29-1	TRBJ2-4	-	TGCAGCGTTGAAACAGGAAACCTAGCCAAAAACATTCAGTACTTC	CSVETGNLAKNIQYF
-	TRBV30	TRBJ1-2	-	TGTGCCTGGAGTGGCGGGGTCGGCTACACCTTC	CAWSGGVGYTF
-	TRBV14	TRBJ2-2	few	TGTGCCAGCGGAGGTTGGAACACCGGGGAGCTGTTTTTT	CASGGWNTGELFF
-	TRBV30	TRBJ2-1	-	TGTGCCTGGAGTGTACGAGGGGGGGCAAGGTATGAGCAGTTCTTC	CAWSVRGGARYEQFF
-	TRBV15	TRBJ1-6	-	TGTGCCACCAGCAGAGAAATTCGGAGAGGCCACGGGAATTCACCCCTCCACTTT	CATSREIRRGHGNSPLHF
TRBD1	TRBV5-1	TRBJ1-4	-	TGCGCCAGCAGACCTGGACAGGCCGAAAAACTGTTTTTT	CASRPGQAEKLFF
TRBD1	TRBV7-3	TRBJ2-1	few	TGTGCCAGCAGCCCAGGGACAGGGGGTTACAATGAGCAGTTCTTC	CASSPGTGGYNEQFF
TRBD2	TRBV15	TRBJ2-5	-	TGTGCCACCAGCATTCCGGGGACTAGCGGGGGGACTCTCCAAGAGACCCAGTACTTC	CATSIPGTSGGTLQETQYF
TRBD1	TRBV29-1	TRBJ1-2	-	TGCAGCAGCGCAGGGGGTACGAAAGGCTACACCTTC	CSSAGGTKGYTF
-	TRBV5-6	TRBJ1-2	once	TGTGCCAGCAGCTTGCAGTTAGCGGGCTACACCTTC	CASSLQLAGYTF
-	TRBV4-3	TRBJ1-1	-	TGCGCCAGCAGCCAAGAGGTGCTGGGGTGGACTGAAGCTTTCTTT	CASSQEVLGWTEAFF
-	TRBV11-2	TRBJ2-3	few	TGTGCCAGCAGCCCGAGCCTGCCAGATACGCAGTATTTT	CASSPSLPDTQYF
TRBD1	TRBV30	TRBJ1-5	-	TGTGCCTGGAGTACGGGACAGGGGGATCAGCCCCAGCATTTT	CAWSTGQGDQPQHF
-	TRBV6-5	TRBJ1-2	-	TGTGCCAGCAGTAAAGTGGGGTATGGCTACACCTTC	CASSKVGYGYTF
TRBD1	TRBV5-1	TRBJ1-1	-	TGCGCCAGCAGCTTAGACAGGGGGAGCACTGAAGCTTTCTTT	CASSLDRGSTEAFF
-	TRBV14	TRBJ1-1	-	TGTGCCAGCAGCCAAGAGGGTCGTCAGAAAGCTTTCTTT	CASSQEGRQKAFF
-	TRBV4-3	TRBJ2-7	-	TGCGCCAGCAGCCAAGACCCCATGAGGGAGCAGTACTTC	CASSQDPMREQYF
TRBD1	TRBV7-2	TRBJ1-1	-	TGTGCCAGCAGCTTAGACGGACAGGGTGAAGCTTTCTTT	CASSLDGQGEAFF
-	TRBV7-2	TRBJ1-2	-	TGTGCCAGCAGCTTAGCGAGTGGCGGCCAATATGGCTACACCTTC	CASSLASGGQYGYTF
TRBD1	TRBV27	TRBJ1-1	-	TGTGCCAGCAGTCCTGGGACAGGGGACGTGAACACTGAAGCTTTCTTT	CASSPGTGDVNTEAFF
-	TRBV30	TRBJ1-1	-	TGTGCCTGGAGTGTAATCCTCGGCGGGGCTTTCTTT	CAWSVILGGAFF
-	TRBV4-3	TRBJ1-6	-	TGCGCCAGCAGCCAAGATCGTACGCGGGAAGCACCCCTCCACTTT	CASSQDRTREAPLHF
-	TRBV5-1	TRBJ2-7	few	TGCGCCAGCCGGATAGGCTACGAGCAGTACTTC	CASRIGYEQYF
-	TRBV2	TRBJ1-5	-	TGTGCCAGCAGTGAAGCCTCACAGGGCCCCAAGCATTTT	CASSEASQGPKHF
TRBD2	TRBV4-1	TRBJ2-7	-	TGCGCCAGCAGCCAACGGACTAGCGGGGGGCGGTCCTACGAGCAGTACTTC	CASSQRTSGGRSYEQYF
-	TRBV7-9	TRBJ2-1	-	TGTGCCAGCAGCCCTCAGAGGAATGAGCAGTTCTTC	CASSPQRNEQFF
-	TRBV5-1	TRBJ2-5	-	TGCGCCAGCAGCTTGGGAGTGGACATACAGTACCAAGAGACCCAGTACTTC	CASSLGVDIQYQETQYF
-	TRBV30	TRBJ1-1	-	TGTGCCTGGCTTTATGGGGGTCTGAACACTGAAGCTTTCTTT	CAWLYGGLNTEAFF
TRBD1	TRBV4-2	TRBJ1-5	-	TGTGCCAGCAGCCTCCGGGACAGTAATCAGCCCCAGCATTTT	CASSLRDSNQPQHF
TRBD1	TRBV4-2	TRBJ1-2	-	TGTGCCAGCAGCCAAGATCGCGACAGGGCCCGTTATGGCTACACCTTC	CASSQDRDRARYGYTF
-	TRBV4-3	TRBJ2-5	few	TGCGCCAGCAGCCAAGATTCGGGGGCGGAATATAAAGAGACCCAGTACTTC	CASSQDSGAEYKETQYF
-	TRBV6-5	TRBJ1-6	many	TGTGCCAGCACATGGGGGACACTAAATTCACCCCTCCACTTT	CASTWGTLNSPLHF
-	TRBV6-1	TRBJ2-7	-	TGTGCCAGCAGTGAAGCGGGGGTGGTGGACGAGCAGTACTTC	CASSEAGVVDEQYF
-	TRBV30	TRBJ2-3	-	TGTGCCTGTTTAGCTGACGGAGATAGCACAGATACGCAGTATTTT	CACLADGDSTDTQYF
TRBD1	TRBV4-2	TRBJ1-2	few	TGTGCCAGCAGCCTCGACCCCGGGACAGGGGCTAACTATGGCTACACCTTC	CASSLDPGTGANYGYTF
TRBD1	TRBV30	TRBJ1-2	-	TGTGCCTGGAGCATGAACCGGGACAGCCTTACCACCTTC	CAWSMNRDSLTTF
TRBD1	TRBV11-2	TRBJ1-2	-	TGTGCCAGCAGCTCATCAGCAGGGGGCTATGGCTACACCTTC	CASSSSAGGYGYTF
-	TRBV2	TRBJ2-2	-	TGTGCCAGCAGCTACACGCACACCGGGGAGCTGTTTTTT	CASSYTHTGELFF
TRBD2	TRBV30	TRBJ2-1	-	TGTGCCTGGAGCAGAGCGGGGGGTAACAATGAGCAGTTCTTC	CAWSRAGGNNEQFF
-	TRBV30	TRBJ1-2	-	TGTGCCTGGAACATCGGGTCAGCCTATGGCTACACCTTC	CAWNIGSAYGYTF
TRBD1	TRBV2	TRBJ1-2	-	TGTGCCAGCAGTGCTGGGACAGACTATGGCTACACCTTC	CASSAGTDYGYTF
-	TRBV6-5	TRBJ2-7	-	TGTGCCAGCTTTCAATTTGAGGGCGAGCAGTACTTC	CASFQFEGEQYF